This T cell receptor beta chain was identified during a study of blood T cell repertoires in COVID-19. Turning to the study itself: Sites across the United States, Italy and Spain contributed samples from acute and convalescent COVID-19. The cDNA or gDNA used as material had been derived from T cells, B-cell-depleted T cells, or PBMCs.

Original processing methods: By means of reference gene primer amplification, nucleated cell counts were estimated. The data were produced by immunoSEQ multiplex PCR, yet TCRdb's version contains in-frame clones alone and is incomplete. V and J calls and clone size are copied from that table; D and trimming were computed from the DNA. The sample shows some 310,000 clones, roughly 91% of them seen only once. The CDR3 runs to 14 residues. The V end lost 6 bases, the J end lost 2 bases, and 11 bases lay between the germline ends. Per germline, CDR1 SGHAT and CDR2 FQNNGV. Only a few counts were recorded for this clone.

Sequenced input: peripheral blood. This TCR derives from a man aged 50-59 years with active or convalescent COVID-19. This rearrangement joins TRBV11-2 to TRBJ1-3; weak D call: TRBD1 (5 bases). CDR3 coding DNA: TGTGCCAGCAGACGCCAGGGCCCTGGAAACACCATATATTTT. Translating gives CASRRQGPGNTIYF.